This T cell receptor (beta chain) derives from a study of blood T cell repertoires in COVID-19. On the study more broadly: In each case, the material was cDNA or gDNA derived from T cells, B-cell-depleted T cells, or PBMCs.

In the original analysis: Quantification of nucleated cells was approximated via reference gene primer amplification. Only in-frame clones appear in the TCRdb table, and some are missing; sequencing was by immunoSEQ multiplex PCR. That table furnishes V, J and clone size, whereas the DNA furnished D and trimming. The sample yields some 390,000 clones, approximately 92% seen once. The CDR3 extends over 15 amino acids. V dropped 1 base and J dropped 2 bases, with 14 bases sitting between them. Germline V gene lookup returns CDR1 GTSNPN and CDR2 SVGIG (reference sequence). Cohort allocation depended upon clinical history that participants reported.

The rearrangement links TRBV30 to TRBJ1-1; a possible D gene is TRBD1 (6 bases). Material for sequencing was PBMCs or T cells enriched from blood (not recorded which). The TCR comes from a man aged 30 to 39 who had recovered from COVID-19. CDR3 sequence (DNA): TGTGCCTGGAGTGGAGCTGGACAGTTTAACACTGAAGCTTTCTTT. Residues: CAWSGAGQFNTEAFF.